One sample yielded the 17 T cell receptor beta chains listed below, sequenced in a study of identical twins. Via MiXCR, TCRdb re-called the 5' RACE reads, giving one row per CDR3 protein. The sample contains about 730,000 distinct CDR3 sequences, over 20% of which appear only once. The same data also contributed to another study, on T cells expressing NK-cell markers.

The sample taken for sequencing was PBMCs. These receptors all stem from a woman aged 18-35 years in good health.

This clonotype was recorded at least ten times. The chain couples TRBV29-1 to TRBJ2-4; 7 bases align to TRBD2. From germline, CDR1 is SQVTM and CDR2 ANQGSEA. V lost 4 bases and J lost 0; bases outside the gene matches: 12. The CDR3 loop spans 17 amino acids. CDR3 DNA: TGCAGCGTTGCCGCCACCGGGACTACCATAGCCAAAAACATTCAGTACTTC. It specifies CSVAATGTTIAKNIQYF.

This chain uses TRBV5-6 with TRBJ1-5; TRBD1 agrees at 7 bases. Trimming cost V 0 bases and J 6 bases; bases outside gene matches: 3. CDR1 is SGHDT and CDR2 is YYEEEE in the germline V gene. The CDR3 sequence is 14 residues long. CDR3 bases: TGTGCCAGCAGCTTGGATAGGGGGCGTCAGCCCCAGCATTTT. Translation: CASSLDRGRQPQHF.

The V gene is TRBV9, the J gene TRBJ2-3; D may be TRBD1 or TRBD2 (5 bases each). Germline CDR1 is SGDLS and CDR2 is YYNGEE. Between the trimmed V and J ends, which lost 2 bases and 1 base, there was a span of 17 bases. The CDR3 covers 17 residues. In nucleotides, the CDR3 is TGTGCCAGCAGCGTGGTCGGGACCGCCTGGGGCACAGATACGCAGTATTTT. It translates to CASSVVGTAWGTDTQYF.

The chain has TRBV9 and TRBJ2-4; 9 bases align to TRBD1. From germline, CDR1 is SGDLS and CDR2 YYNGEE. Trimming took 5 bases from V and 4 from J; bases not matched to a gene: 7. The CDR3 spans 15 residues. DNA of the CDR3: TGTGCCAGCAGTATAACCGGGACAGGGAAAAACATTCAGTACTTC. Protein product: CASSITGTGKNIQYF.

In this sample, this clonotype turned up many times. V is TRBV7-2 and J is TRBJ1-6; 8 nucleotides match TRBD1. This CDR3 spans 16 amino acids. Germline V gives CDR1 SGHTA, CDR2 FQGNSA. Trimming took 1 base from V and 6 from J; bases not matched to a gene: 5. CDR3 sequence reads: CASSLVGTGFNSPLHF. CDR3 DNA: TGTGCCAGCAGCTTAGTAGGGACAGGATTTAATTCACCCCTCCACTTT. Variable domain in full (rest from reference TRBV7-2 and TRBJ1-6): GAGVSQSPSNKVTEKGKDVELRCDPISGHTALYWYRQSLGQGLEFLIYFQGNSAPDKSGLPSDRFSAERTGGSVSTLTIQRTQQEDSAVYLCASSLVGTGFNSPLHFGNGTRLTVT.

This clonotype was counted at least ten times. The rearrangement links TRBV20-1 to TRBJ1-5; D unresolved. The CDR3 has 13 residues. V was clipped by 2 bases and J by 0 bases, with 5 bases between them. Germline CDR1 and CDR2: DFQATT and SNEGSKA (reference sequence). The CDR3 DNA reads as TGCAGTGCTAGACAGAATAGCAATCAGCCCCAGCATTTT. It encodes CSARQNSNQPQHF.

In its sample, this clonotype was seen many times. V and J are TRBV7-2 and TRBJ2-1, with D possibly TRBD2 on 6 matching bases. Germline CDR1 and CDR2: SGHTA and FQGNSA. Trimming cost V 4 bases and J 6 bases, with 10 bases left between them. The CDR3 is 13 residues long. CDR3 protein: CASSSAGLNEQFF. In DNA form, the CDR3 reads TGTGCCAGCAGCTCCGCGGGGCTCAATGAGCAGTTCTTC. The variable domain in full, with the rest retrieved from reference TRBV7-2 and TRBJ2-1, is GAGVSQSPSNKVTEKGKDVELRCDPISGHTALYWYRQSLGQGLEFLIYFQGNSAPDKSGLPSDRFSAERTGGSVSTLTIQRTQQEDSAVYLCASSSAGLNEQFFGPGTRLTVL.

There are a few counts of this clonotype. The chain is built from TRBV7-8 and TRBJ2-3; D may match TRBD1 or TRBD2 (5 bases each). The CDR3 length is 15 residues. CDR1 and CDR2 from the germline V gene are SGHVS and FQNEAQ. V was pared by 4 bases and J by 5 bases, with 16 bases between. In DNA form, the CDR3 reads TGTGCCAGCAGCTCCGGGACCCCGGCGGGAGATACGCAGTATTTT. Protein: CASSSGTPAGDTQYF.

In its sample, this clonotype was seen a few times. The chain uses TRBV11-2 and TRBJ2-1, with D tentatively TRBD2 (6 bases). V was pared by 7 bases and J by 5 bases, with 15 bases between. Looked up from germline, CDR1 is SGHAT and CDR2 is FQNNGV. There are 14 residues in the CDR3. CDR3 nucleotide sequence: TGTGCCAGCACCTTTACGCGGGGTGACAATGAGCAGTTCTTC. Amino acid sequence: CASTFTRGDNEQFF.

The chain couples TRBV20-1 to TRBJ2-1, with 14 bases that match TRBD2. Germline V gene lookup returns CDR1 DFQATT and CDR2 SNEGSKA (reference sequence). V lost 5 bases and J lost 1; bases outside the gene matches: 10. This CDR3 is 18 amino acids long. CDR3: CSAQGGLAGVFSYNEQFF. CDR3 sequence (DNA): TGCAGTGCTCAGGGGGGACTAGCGGGAGTGTTTTCCTACAATGAGCAGTTCTTC.

The chain couples TRBV9 to TRBJ2-3, with a possible D match to TRBD1 (5 bases). Germline V gene lookup returns CDR1 SGDLS and CDR2 YYNGEE. CDR3 size: 15 residues. V was pared by 0 bases and J by 1 base, with 9 bases between. This CDR3 reads CASSVALQGTDTQYF. In nucleotides, the CDR3 is TGTGCCAGCAGCGTAGCTTTACAGGGCACAGATACGCAGTATTTT.

A few counts support this clonotype. The rearrangement joins TRBV6-4 to TRBJ2-2; a possible D gene is TRBD2 (5 bases). Germline CDR1 MRHNA, CDR2 SNTAGT. This CDR3 spans 16 amino acids. Trimming cost V 1 base and J 0 bases, with 9 bases left between them. The CDR3 sequence: CASSDFPGTNTGELFF. As DNA, the CDR3 is TGTGCCAGCAGTGACTTCCCGGGGACGAACACCGGGGAGCTGTTTTTT.

The rearrangement joins TRBV9 to TRBJ2-1, with D possibly being TRBD2 (5 bases). CDR1 and CDR2 (germline): SGDLS, YYNGEE. Trimming left V 0 bases short and J 9 bases short, with 7 bases between. This CDR3 region has 12 residues. CDR3 loop: CASSVDEGEQFF. The CDR3 DNA reads as TGTGCCAGCAGCGTAGACGAGGGTGAGCAGTTCTTC.

In its sample, this clonotype was seen a few times. The chain carries TRBV7-2 and TRBJ2-7; 7 bases align to TRBD2. The CDR3 runs 13 residues. V lost 4 bases and J lost 5; bases outside the gene matches: 5. The germline CDR1 and CDR2 sequences are SGHTA and FQGNSA. The CDR3 is CASSSRREDEQYF. CDR3 DNA sequence: TGTGCCAGCAGCTCCCGCCGGGAGGACGAGCAGTACTTC.

At least ten counts were recorded for this clonotype. V gene TRBV20-1 combines with J gene TRBJ2-3; the D is unclear. Germline V lookup: CDR1 DFQATT, CDR2 SNEGSKA (reference sequence). Trimming pared 3 bases from V and 2 bases from J, leaving 12 bases between. The CDR3 runs to 14 residues. DNA for the CDR3: TGCAGTGCTAGTCGGAGTGGGGACACAGATACGCAGTATTTT. The encoded protein is CSASRSGDTDTQYF.

This clonotype was seen a few times. The rearrangement joins TRBV5-1 to TRBJ2-7; no definite D call. V lost 7 bases to trimming and J lost 2 bases, with 16 bases between them. CDR3 length equals 14 residues. Germline V gene lookup returns CDR1 SGHRS and CDR2 YFSETQ. The chain's CDR3 is CASRSFENPYEQYF. DNA for the CDR3: TGCGCCAGCCGATCTTTCGAGAACCCCTACGAGCAGTACTTC.

This clonotype was counted only a few times. This rearrangement joins TRBV20-1 to TRBJ2-7; weak D call: TRBD1 (5 bases). The CDR3 has 15 residues. Trimming stripped 6 bases from V and 0 bases from J, with 18 bases between. Germline V gene lookup returns CDR1 DFQATT and CDR2 SNEGSKA (reference sequence). The CDR3 region is CSARQIVGHSYEQYF. The CDR3 bases are TGCAGTGCAAGACAGATTGTCGGGCACTCCTACGAGCAGTACTTC.